This TCR beta chain is drawn from a study of T cell responses to AZD1222 COVID-19 vaccine. Background on the study: The study pooled second doses at about 4 or about 12 weeks.

Produced via immunoSEQ multiplex PCR; TCRdb's table is partial and in-frame only. The sample consists of 150,000 to 200,000 clones, around 90% of them appearing once. With respect to this clone: Antigen: not known.

The CDR3 contains 15 residues. Germline CDR1 and CDR2: MNHEY and SVGAGI. With 6 bases removed from V and 3 bases from J, the gap between germline ends came to 17 bases. Study conclusions and caveats: Donors skewed white British and female; clonal diversity was possibly underestimated. Unmutated variant regions are reportedly targeted by nearly half of spike-specific TCRs. Spike-spanning, vaccine-associated CD4 TCRs were dominant at 160-218 and 743-854.

The rearrangement uses TRBV6-5 and TRBJ1-2, with D perhaps TRBD1 (5 bases). The TCR was taken from an adult in good health. Source: peripheral blood, taken on day 0 of AZD1222 vaccination. The CDR3 sequence: CASSGRAGMDYGYTF. The CDR3 DNA reads as TGTGCCAGCAGCGGGAGGGCAGGGATGGACTATGGCTACACCTTC.